The 5 T cell receptor beta chains below were found in one sample sequenced in a study of T cells in Graves' hyperthyroidism and ophthalmopathy. The source material, RNA transcripts, was used to amplify TCR beta CDR3 regions. First-round RT-PCR targeting the TCR CDR3 was performed with the HTBI primer set. Each CDR3 protein is one row after TCRdb ran MiXCR on the multiplex PCR reads. The profile shows hundreds of thousands of distinct CDR3 sequences, over 11% of them singletons. Source material: blood. The receptors come from a woman under 40 with Graves' hyperthyroidism.

This clonotype was counted many times. The chain joins TRBV20-1 to TRBJ2-7, with 11 bases matching TRBD2. With V trimmed by 6 bases and J by 3 bases, 4 bases remained unmatched. CDR3 length: 13 residues. Per the germline V gene, CDR1 is DFQATT and CDR2 is SNEGSKA (reference sequence). CDR3 bases: TGCAGTGCCCTTGGACTAGCGGGCTACGAGCAGTACTTC. Translating it yields CSALGLAGYEQYF.

This clonotype was detected only a few times. The V and J genes are TRBV5-1 and TRBJ2-4, with 10 bases lining up with TRBD2. CDR3 length equals 18 residues. J lost 0 bases, V lost 4 bases, and 10 bases had no gene match. Looked up from germline, CDR1 is SGHRS and CDR2 is YFSETQ. The CDR3 loop is CASSLGSGRVLAKNIQYF. In nucleotides, the CDR3 is TGCGCCAGCAGCCTGGGAAGCGGGAGGGTTCTAGCCAAAAACATTCAGTACTTC. The full variable domain, completed using reference TRBV5-1 and TRBJ2-4, is KAGVTQTPRYLIKTRGQQVTLSCSPISGHRSVSWYQQTPGQGLQFLFEYFSETQRNKGNFPGRFSGRQFSNSRSEMNVSTLELGDSALYLCASSLGSGRVLAKNIQYFGAGTRLSVL.

This clonotype occurred many times. V is TRBV7-9 and J is TRBJ1-1; a possible D gene is TRBD1 (5 bases). The V end lost 4 bases, the J end lost 1 base, and 13 bases lay between the germline ends. The CDR3 is 15 amino acids. Germline CDR1 SEHNR, CDR2 FQNEAQ (reference sequence). The CDR3 spells CASSSPPTENTEAFF. CDR3 sequence (DNA): TGTGCCAGCAGCTCCCCCCCGACAGAGAACACTGAAGCTTTCTTT.

This clonotype has a count of ten or more. The rearrangement uses TRBV12-3 or TRBV12-4 and TRBJ2-1, with D perhaps matching TRBD1 or TRBD2 (5 bases each). CDR3 length: 14 residues. V dropped 6 bases and J dropped 6 bases, with 15 bases sitting between them. The CDR3 DNA reads TGTGCCAGCAGGCTAGCCGGGACCATCAATGAGCAGTTCTTC. This translates into CASRLAGTINEQFF.

The sample holds a few counts of this clonotype. The gene calls are TRBV27 and TRBJ2-4; D is perhaps TRBD1 or TRBD2 (5 bases each). Germline CDR1 MNHEY, CDR2 SMNVEV (reference sequence). This CDR3 contains 14 residues. V was pared by 8 bases and J by 2 bases, with 13 bases between. This CDR3 is CASRMGVSKNIQYF. In nucleotides, the CDR3 is TGTGCCAGCCGTATGGGGGTTTCCAAAAACATTCAGTACTTC.